This T cell receptor (beta chain) was identified in a study of blood T cell repertoires in COVID-19 (TCRdb year 2020). At the level of the whole study: Samples covering the acute and convalescent phases of COVID-19 were provided by collaborators in the United States, Italy and Spain. The prospective study material was composed of cDNA or gDNA derived from T cells, B-cell-depleted T cells, or PBMCs. The dataset comprised deeply sampled blood TCRbeta repertoires from subjects exposed to, actively infected with, or recovered from COVID-19. A freely available public database, intended as a resource for researchers studying the immune response to SARS-CoV-2, is where the repertoires were released. The samples were drawn from the first 160 participants of the ongoing ImmuneRACE study and from some 1,300 subjects provided by 6 global collaborators. Sample metadata almost always included a de-identified subject ID, COVID-19 status, age in years and sex. Where HLA class I and class II types were available, the types were taken from metadata supplied by the sample provider, not from assay-based typing.

Whole blood was collected in K2EDTA tubes by collaborating institutions according to the institutions' own protocols. Collaborator samples were shipped for TCRbeta analysis as frozen whole blood, isolated PBMCs, or DNA extracted from either sample type. Points on this clone: What this receptor recognizes is not known. It has no much larger one-base neighbor in the sample; base qualities were not kept.

TCRbeta CDR3 regions were amplified from genomic DNA by means of the immunoSEQ Assay, a bias-controlled multiplex PCR. Per the authors' processing: The number of nucleated cells in each sample was estimated by amplification of reference gene primers within the assay. To quantify the absolute abundance of each unique TCRbeta CDR3 rearrangement, sequence reads were collapsed and filtered. For each sample, productive Simpson clonality was calculated as the square root of Simpson's diversity index across productive rearrangements. Entries here come from immuneACCESS through TCRdb and include only in-frame sequences with V and J called. Some clones fail to appear in such tables; in the studies checked, an unresolved V gene covers under half of the shortfall, and the cause of the remainder is unknown. V and J calls and clone size follow that table, whereas D and trimming were derived from the DNA. The sample table shows around 100,000 clones, and 87% are seen once. Approximately 7% of the sample lies in the top ten.

General conclusions and limits of the study: The amount of clinical and demographic metadata varied by source and participant and was provided uncurated.

The CDR3, cysteine through phenylalanine, is 14 amino acids long. The kept DNA is CDR3 alone, 42 bases in frame from the first base. V has 4 bases trimmed and J has 3 bases trimmed; junction bases matching no gene number 6. The germline V gene (reference sequence) sets CDR1 to LGHDT and CDR2 to YNNKEL. Input material: peripheral blood. In this chain, TRBV3-1 (or the pseudogene TRBV3-2) is recombined with TRBJ2-7, and 7 junction bases match TRBD1. The clonotype comes from a human donor with acute or convalescent COVID-19. The donor label of this sample is uncertain. The CDR3: CASSRNRGLYEQYF. The bases read TGTGCCAGCAGCCGAAACAGGGGCCTCTACGAGCAGTACTTC.